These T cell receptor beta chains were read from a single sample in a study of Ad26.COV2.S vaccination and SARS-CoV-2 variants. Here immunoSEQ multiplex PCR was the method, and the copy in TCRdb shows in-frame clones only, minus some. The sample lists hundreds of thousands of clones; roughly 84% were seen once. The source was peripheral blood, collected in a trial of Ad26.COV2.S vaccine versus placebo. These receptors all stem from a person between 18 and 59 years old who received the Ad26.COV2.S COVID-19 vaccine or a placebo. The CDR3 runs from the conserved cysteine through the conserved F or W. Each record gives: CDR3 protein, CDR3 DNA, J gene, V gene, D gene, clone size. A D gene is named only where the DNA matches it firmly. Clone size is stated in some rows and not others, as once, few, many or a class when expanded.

CDR3: CASSQVEGNEKLFF; DNA: TGTGCCAGCAGCCAAGTGGAGGGTAATGAAAAACTGTTTTTT; J: TRBJ1-4; V: TRBV3-1/TRBV3-2; D: -; size: -
CDR3: CAISANRVGDTEAFF; DNA: TGTGCCATCAGTGCCAACAGGGTAGGGGACACTGAAGCTTTCTTT; J: TRBJ1-1; V: TRBV10-3; D: -; size: -
CDR3: CASSRPGRGDGDTQYF; DNA: TGTGCCAGCAGCCGACCGGGGCGGGGGGATGGAGATACGCAGTATTTT; J: TRBJ2-3; V: TRBV3-1/TRBV3-2; D: TRBD2; size: -
CDR3: CASSISGGAGTQYF; DNA: TGTGCCAGCAGTATTAGCGGGGGGGCCGGGACCCAGTACTTC; J: TRBJ2-5; V: TRBV11-2; D: TRBD2; size: -
CDR3: CASSSTDRSFTYEQYF; DNA: TGTGCCAGCAGCTCGACGGACAGATCTTTCACCTACGAGCAGTACTTC; J: TRBJ2-7; V: TRBV7-9; D: -; size: -
CDR3: CASSLGDRGYEQYF; DNA: TGTGCCAGCAGCTTAGGGGACAGGGGCTACGAGCAGTACTTC; J: TRBJ2-7; V: TRBV7-2; D: TRBD1; size: -
CDR3: CAWSGPRYSGNTIYF; DNA: TGTGCCTGGAGTGGGCCCAGATACTCTGGAAACACCATATATTTT; J: TRBJ1-3; V: TRBV30; D: -; size: -
CDR3: CASSYDSVSNQPQHF; DNA: TGTGCCAGCAGTTACGATTCCGTTAGCAATCAGCCCCAGCATTTT; J: TRBJ1-5; V: TRBV6-2/TRBV6-3; D: -; size: few
CDR3: CASSLVLNNEQFF; DNA: TGTGCCAGCAGCTTGGTTCTGAACAATGAGCAGTTCTTC; J: TRBJ2-1; V: TRBV5-4; D: -; size: -
CDR3: CASSTRDRGGENQPQHF; DNA: TGTGCCAGTAGTACCCGGGACAGGGGAGGGGAAAATCAGCCCCAGCATTTT; J: TRBJ1-5; V: TRBV19; D: TRBD1; size: -
CDR3: CASSVGLAGLSATDTQYF; DNA: TGTGCCAGTAGCGTCGGACTAGCGGGGCTCTCGGCGACAGATACGCAGTATTTT; J: TRBJ2-3; V: TRBV19; D: TRBD2; size: -
CDR3: CASGTGTANGFGYTF; DNA: TGTGCCAGCGGAACGGGGACAGCTAACGGGTTTGGCTACACCTTC; J: TRBJ1-2; V: TRBV25-1; D: TRBD1; size: -
CDR3: CASSGPANTEAFF; DNA: TGTGCCAGCAGTGGTCCAGCGAACACTGAAGCTTTCTTT; J: TRBJ1-1; V: TRBV11-1; D: -; size: few
CDR3: CASSLGDVGFYEQYF; DNA: TGTGCCAGCAGCTTGGGGGACGTTGGGTTCTACGAGCAGTACTTC; J: TRBJ2-7; V: TRBV5-6; D: -; size: -
CDR3: CASSEGGQGGYTF; DNA: TGTGCCAGCAGTGAAGGGGGACAGGGCGGCTACACCTTC; J: TRBJ1-2; V: TRBV6-1; D: TRBD1; size: once
CDR3: CASSIDLAGGTDTQYF; DNA: TGTGCCAGTAGTATAGATTTAGCGGGGGGCACAGATACGCAGTATTTT; J: TRBJ2-3; V: TRBV19; D: TRBD2; size: -
CDR3: CASSQGGTTYSNEQFF; DNA: TGTGCCAGCAGCCAGGGAGGGACTACATATTCCAATGAGCAGTTCTTC; J: TRBJ2-1; V: TRBV3-1/TRBV3-2; D: TRBD2; size: once
CDR3: CTSSFTAMNTEAFF; DNA: TGTACCAGCAGTTTTACCGCCATGAACACTGAAGCTTTCTTT; J: TRBJ1-1; V: TRBV27; D: -; size: -
CDR3: CASSQQGRSEAFF; DNA: TGTGCCAGCAGCCAACAGGGGAGGTCTGAAGCTTTCTTT; J: TRBJ1-1; V: TRBV14; D: -; size: -
CDR3: CASSRDTTYEQYF; DNA: TGTGCCAGCAGCCGGGACACAACCTACGAGCAGTACTTC; J: TRBJ2-7; V: TRBV5-6; D: -; size: once
CDR3: CASSSGPGGNSPLHF; DNA: TGTGCCAGTAGTTCGGGACCGGGGGGAAATTCACCCCTCCACTTT; J: TRBJ1-6; V: TRBV19; D: -; size: -
CDR3: CASSDSLGGDLNEQFF; DNA: TGTGCCAGCAGTGACTCATTGGGGGGGGATCTCAATGAGCAGTTCTTC; J: TRBJ2-1; V: TRBV6-4; D: TRBD2; size: few
CDR3: CAISLDRDNQPQHF; DNA: TGTGCCATCAGCCTGGACAGGGACAATCAGCCCCAGCATTTT; J: TRBJ1-5; V: TRBV10-3; D: TRBD1; size: -
CDR3: CASSPVGGQETQYF; DNA: TGCGCCAGCAGCCCCGTAGGTGGACAAGAGACCCAGTACTTC; J: TRBJ2-5; V: TRBV4-1; D: -; size: -
CDR3: CASSVDSQGGEAFF; DNA: TGCGCCAGCAGCGTAGATTCCCAGGGGGGTGAAGCTTTCTTT; J: TRBJ1-1; V: TRBV5-1; D: TRBD1; size: -
CDR3: CASSPGHSANNEQFF; DNA: TGTGCCAGCAGCCCGGGACACTCGGCTAACAATGAGCAGTTCTTC; J: TRBJ2-1; V: TRBV11-2; D: -; size: -
CDR3: CASSLYPGASSYNEQFF; DNA: TGTGCCAGCAGTTTATATCCAGGGGCTAGCTCCTACAATGAGCAGTTCTTC; J: TRBJ2-1; V: TRBV27; D: -; size: -
CDR3: CASSNRDRYEQYF; DNA: TGTGCCAGCAGCAACCGGGACCGCTACGAGCAGTACTTC; J: TRBJ2-7; V: TRBV6-2/TRBV6-3; D: -; size: few
CDR3: CASSLEPGDMNTEAFF; DNA: TGTGCCAGCAGTTTAGAGCCTGGGGACATGAACACTGAAGCTTTCTTT; J: TRBJ1-1; V: TRBV27; D: -; size: -
CDR3: CASSLTGGDSPLHF; DNA: TGTGCCAGCAGCTTAACAGGGGGAGATTCACCCCTCCACTTT; J: TRBJ1-6; V: TRBV7-3; D: -; size: -
CDR3: CSASGDRVKAGGQETQYF; DNA: TGCAGTGCTAGTGGGGACAGGGTGAAGGCTGGGGGACAAGAGACCCAGTACTTC; J: TRBJ2-5; V: TRBV20-1; D: TRBD1; size: -
CDR3: CASSLSENTEAFF; DNA: TGTGCCAGCAGCTTATCAGAGAACACTGAAGCTTTCTTT; J: TRBJ1-1; V: TRBV7-2; D: -; size: -
CDR3: CASSVPRTGDYGYTF; DNA: TGTGCCAGCAGCGTCCCCCGGACAGGGGACTATGGCTACACCTTC; J: TRBJ1-2; V: TRBV9; D: TRBD1; size: -
CDR3: CASSAIYEQYF; DNA: TGTGCCAGCAGCGCCATCTACGAGCAGTACTTC; J: TRBJ2-7; V: TRBV7-2; D: -; size: -
CDR3: CASSVDRMGGNEQFF; DNA: TGTGCCAGCAGTGTTGATAGAATGGGAGGAAATGAGCAGTTCTTC; J: TRBJ2-1; V: TRBV2; D: -; size: -
CDR3: CASSEESGMGQPQHF; DNA: TGTGCCAGCAGTGAAGAGTCAGGGATGGGTCAGCCCCAGCATTTT; J: TRBJ1-5; V: TRBV6-4; D: -; size: once
CDR3: CAWRRTGFNSPLHF; DNA: TGTGCCTGGAGGCGGACCGGGTTCAATTCACCCCTCCACTTT; J: TRBJ1-6; V: TRBV30; D: -; size: -
CDR3: CASSVAGGDTEAFF; DNA: TGTGCCAGCAGCGTGGCGGGGGGTGACACTGAAGCTTTCTTT; J: TRBJ1-1; V: TRBV9; D: -; size: -
CDR3: CASSLGSRYNEQFF; DNA: TGTGCCAGCAGCTTAGGGTCGAGGTACAATGAGCAGTTCTTC; J: TRBJ2-1; V: TRBV7-2; D: -; size: -
CDR3: CSASKGMVSNQPQHF; DNA: TGCAGTGCTAGTAAGGGGATGGTTAGCAATCAGCCCCAGCATTTT; J: TRBJ1-5; V: TRBV20-1; D: -; size: once
CDR3: CASKDYAKETQYF; DNA: TGTGCCAGCAAGGACTACGCCAAAGAGACCCAGTACTTC; J: TRBJ2-5; V: TRBV25-1; D: -; size: once
CDR3: CASSPGLRQGIQPQHF; DNA: TGTGCCAGCAGCCCAGGACTTCGACAGGGTATACAGCCCCAGCATTTT; J: TRBJ1-5; V: TRBV11-2; D: TRBD1; size: -
CDR3: CASSLNPTATNEKLFF; DNA: TGTGCCAGCAGCTTAAATCCGACAGCAACTAATGAAAAACTGTTTTTT; J: TRBJ1-4; V: TRBV7-9; D: -; size: -
CDR3: CASSQDSYEQYF; DNA: TGTGCCAGCAGTCAGGACTCCTACGAGCAGTACTTC; J: TRBJ2-7; V: TRBV5-5; D: -; size: -
CDR3: CASSQGTGNFNYGYTF; DNA: TGCGCCAGCAGCCAAGGGACAGGGAACTTTAACTATGGCTACACCTTC; J: TRBJ1-2; V: TRBV4-1; D: TRBD1; size: once
CDR3: CASRRGGRAPFTDTQYF; DNA: TGTGCCAGCAGGCGGGGGGGGCGGGCCCCTTTCACAGATACGCAGTATTTT; J: TRBJ2-3; V: TRBV2; D: TRBD2; size: few
CDR3: CASSLRSTNEKLFF; DNA: TGCGCCAGCAGCCTCCGCTCAACTAATGAAAAACTGTTTTTT; J: TRBJ1-4; V: TRBV5-1; D: -; size: -
CDR3: CASSLDRGTADTQYF; DNA: TGTGCCAGCAGCTTAGATCGAGGGACGGCAGATACGCAGTATTTT; J: TRBJ2-3; V: TRBV11-3; D: -; size: -
CDR3: CASSVGGGAMNTEAFF; DNA: TGTGCCAGCAGCGTAGGGGGAGGGGCCATGAACACTGAAGCTTTCTTT; J: TRBJ1-1; V: TRBV9; D: -; size: -
CDR3: CASSLAEGDTQYF; DNA: TGCGCCAGCAGCTTGGCCGAGGGAGATACGCAGTATTTT; J: TRBJ2-3; V: TRBV5-1; D: -; size: once
CDR3: CASSLRGQGGNYGYTF; DNA: TGTGCCAGCAGCTTGAGGGGACAGGGGGGTAACTATGGCTACACCTTC; J: TRBJ1-2; V: TRBV11-2; D: TRBD1; size: -
CDR3: CASQGGTGKETQYF; DNA: TGTGCCAGCCAAGGGGGAACGGGGAAAGAGACCCAGTACTTC; J: TRBJ2-5; V: TRBV18; D: -; size: -
CDR3: CASSLVGGGEPQHF; DNA: TGCGCCAGCAGCTTGGTGGGGGGCGGGGAGCCCCAGCATTTT; J: TRBJ1-5; V: TRBV5-1; D: -; size: once
CDR3: CASSLPGATGELFF; DNA: TGTGCCAGTAGTCTTCCGGGGGCCACCGGGGAGCTGTTTTTT; J: TRBJ2-2; V: TRBV19; D: -; size: -
CDR3: CASSLSGDLSPHGDTQYF; DNA: TGTGCCAGCAGCTTATCGGGGGACTTATCCCCACACGGAGATACGCAGTATTTT; J: TRBJ2-3; V: TRBV13; D: -; size: -
CDR3: CASGGTANTEAFF; DNA: TGTGCCAGCGGCGGGACAGCGAACACTGAAGCTTTCTTT; J: TRBJ1-1; V: TRBV6-5; D: TRBD1; size: -
CDR3: CASSYEVYNEQFF; DNA: TGTGCCAGCAGTTACGAAGTATACAATGAGCAGTTCTTC; J: TRBJ2-1; V: TRBV6-5; D: -; size: -